This paragraph covers one T cell receptor (beta chain) sequence. Its cognate antigen is unknown. This sample is drawn from a study of T cell responses to AZD1222 COVID-19 vaccine. General study points: Reports indicate that nearly half of spike-specific TCRs are directed at unmutated variant regions.

The CDR3 covers 15 residues. The germline V gene has CDR1 SGDLS and CDR2 YYNGEE. V trimming: 0 bases; J trimming: 6 bases; junction bases outside the gene matches: 7. The protocol was immunoSEQ multiplex PCR, while the TCRdb copy is restricted to in-frame clones and leaves out a portion. Among approximately 110,000 clones, 90% to 95% were seen once, and the ten largest hold approximately 2.2%. Sequenced material: peripheral blood, taken on day 0 of AZD1222 vaccination. The chain employs TRBV9 and TRBJ2-7, with 9 bases fitting TRBD1. This receptor was taken from an adult in good health. CDR3 region: CASSVGSGTGTEQYF. The CDR3 DNA follows: TGTGCCAGCAGCGTAGGTTCCGGGACAGGGACCGAGCAGTACTTC.